This T cell receptor (beta chain) was obtained from a study of blood T cell repertoires in COVID-19 (dated by TCRdb to between 2020 and 2021). Study-level background: The collaborator samples originated in the United States, Italy and Spain and spanned the acute and convalescent phases of COVID-19. Subjects who had been exposed to COVID-19, were actively infected with it, or had recovered from it provided the deeply sampled blood TCRbeta repertoires that made up the dataset. The samples were drawn from the first 160 participants of the ongoing ImmuneRACE study and from some 1,300 subjects provided by 6 global collaborators. A freely available public database, intended as a resource for researchers studying the immune response to SARS-CoV-2, is where the repertoires were released. A de-identified subject ID, COVID-19 status, age in years and sex were almost always included in the sample metadata. HLA class I and class II types, where available, came from metadata supplied by the sample provider rather than from assay-based typing. The prospective study material was composed of cDNA or gDNA derived from T cells, B-cell-depleted T cells, or PBMCs.

Participants in the prospective study were aged roughly 18 to 100 years, lived in 20 to 25 United States geographic areas, and enrolled through a virtual design. In the prospective study, participants were assigned to cohorts based on the clinical history participants reported in a screening survey and a study questionnaire. Each participant in the prospective study had whole blood, serum and a nasopharyngeal or oropharyngeal swab collected by mobile phlebotomists. Over an approximately 2-month period, participants in the prospective study had the option of providing additional blood draws and questionnaires. Before DNA extraction, blood samples from the prospective study were shipped at room temperature or frozen. Broader findings and caveats from the paper: Clinical and demographic metadata were provided uncurated, with the amount varying by source and participant.

A note on this clone: Its specific antigen is unknown. Base qualities are not provided; no much larger clone lies one nucleotide away.

The CDR3 goes from the cysteine to the phenylalanine over 14 residues. Only the CDR3 part of the read is kept: 42 bases, read in frame from the first base. From a lookup of the germline V gene, CDR1 and CDR2 are MNHEY and SVGAGI. V is clipped by 1 base and J by 5 bases, and the sequence between their germline boundaries is 11 bases long. The immunoSEQ Assay, a bias-controlled multiplex PCR, was used to amplify TCRbeta CDR3 regions from genomic DNA. The authors processed their data as follows. Within the assay, amplification of reference gene primers was used to estimate how many nucleated cells each sample contained. To quantify the absolute abundance of each unique TCRbeta CDR3 rearrangement, sequence reads were collapsed and filtered. For each sample, productive Simpson clonality was calculated as the square root of Simpson's diversity index across productive rearrangements. TCRdb holds this immuneACCESS table with in-frame rearrangements only. Some clones are missing; in checked studies, unresolved V genes explain under half, and the rest has no known cause. Clonal size and the V and J genes are those of that table, whereas D and trimming came from the DNA. The sample table contains approximately 150,000 clones; only one count was recorded for 80% to 90% of them. Approximately 3.6% of the sample comes from the top ten.

Sequencing was carried out using PBMCs or T cells enriched from blood (not recorded which). The receptor comes from a woman in her fifties or sixties with acute COVID-19. This chain is built from TRBV6-5 and TRBJ1-2, with a weak D call of TRBD1 (6 bases match). The CDR3 corresponds to CASSYYREGYGYTF. The nucleotides read TGTGCCAGCAGTTACTACAGGGAGGGATATGGCTACACCTTC.